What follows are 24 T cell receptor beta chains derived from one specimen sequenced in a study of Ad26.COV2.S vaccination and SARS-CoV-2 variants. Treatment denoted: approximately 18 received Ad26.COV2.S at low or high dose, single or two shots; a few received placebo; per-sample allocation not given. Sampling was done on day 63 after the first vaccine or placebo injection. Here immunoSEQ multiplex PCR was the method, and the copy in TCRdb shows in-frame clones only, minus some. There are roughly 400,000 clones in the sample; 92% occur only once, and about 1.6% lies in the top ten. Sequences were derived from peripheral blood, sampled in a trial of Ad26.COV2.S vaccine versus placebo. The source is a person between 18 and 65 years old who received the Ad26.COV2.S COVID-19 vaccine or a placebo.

The DNA of the CDR3 is TGTGCCAGCAGCTTAGCGATGAACACCGGGGAGCTGTTTTTT. Protein product: CASSLAMNTGELFF. The chain carries TRBV7-9 and TRBJ2-2, with D hard to call. The CDR3 totals 14 residues. Germline V gene lookup returns CDR1 SEHNR and CDR2 FQNEAQ (reference sequence). V was pared by 0 bases and J by 1 base, with 3 bases between.

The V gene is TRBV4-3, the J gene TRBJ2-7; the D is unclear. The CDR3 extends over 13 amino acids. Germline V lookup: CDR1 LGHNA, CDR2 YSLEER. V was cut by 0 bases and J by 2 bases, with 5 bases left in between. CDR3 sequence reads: CASSQDVPYEQYF. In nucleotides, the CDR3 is TGCGCCAGCAGCCAAGATGTTCCCTACGAGCAGTACTTC.

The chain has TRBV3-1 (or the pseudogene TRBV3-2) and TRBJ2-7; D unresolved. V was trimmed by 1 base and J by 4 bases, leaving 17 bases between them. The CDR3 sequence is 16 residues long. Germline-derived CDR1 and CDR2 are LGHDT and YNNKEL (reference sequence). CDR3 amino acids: CASSQVHPVGLYEQYF. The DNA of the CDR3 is TGTGCCAGCAGCCAAGTTCACCCCGTGGGCCTTTACGAGCAGTACTTC.

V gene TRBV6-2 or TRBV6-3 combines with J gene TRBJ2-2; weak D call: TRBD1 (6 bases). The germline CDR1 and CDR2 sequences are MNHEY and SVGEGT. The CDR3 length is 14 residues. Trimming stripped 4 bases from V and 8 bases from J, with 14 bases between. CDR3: CASSWGTLSGELFF. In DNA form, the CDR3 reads TGTGCCAGCAGTTGGGGGACACTTTCTGGGGAGCTGTTTTTT.

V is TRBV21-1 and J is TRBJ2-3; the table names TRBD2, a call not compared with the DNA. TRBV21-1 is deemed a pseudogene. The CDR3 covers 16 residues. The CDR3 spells CASSERRGFSTDTQYF. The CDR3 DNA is TGTGCCAGCAGCGAAAGGAGGGGTTTTAGCACAGATACGCAGTATTTT.

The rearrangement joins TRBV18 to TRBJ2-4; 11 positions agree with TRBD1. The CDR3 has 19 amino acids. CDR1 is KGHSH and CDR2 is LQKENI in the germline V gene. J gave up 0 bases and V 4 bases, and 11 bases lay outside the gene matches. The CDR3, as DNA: TGTGCCAGCTCACGTGGGACAGGGGGAGCTCGATTAGCCAAAAACATTCAGTACTTC. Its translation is CASSRGTGGARLAKNIQYF. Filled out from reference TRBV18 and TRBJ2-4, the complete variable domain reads NAGVMQNPRHLVRRRGQEARLRCSPMKGHSHVYWYRQLPEEGLKFMVYLQKENIIDESGMPKERFSAEFPKEGPSILRIQQVVRGDSAAYFCASSRGTGGARLAKNIQYFGAGTRLSVL.

CDR3 coding DNA: TGTGCCATCAGCGATGGGACAGGGAGCTACGAGCAGTACTTC. It codes for CAISDGTGSYEQYF. This sequence joins TRBV10-3 and TRBJ2-7; the match to TRBD1 covers 9 bases. The CDR3 consists of 14 residues. Trimming removed 6 bases from V and 3 bases from J; junction bases left unmatched: 6. CDR1 and CDR2 from the germline V gene are ENHRY and SYGVKD.

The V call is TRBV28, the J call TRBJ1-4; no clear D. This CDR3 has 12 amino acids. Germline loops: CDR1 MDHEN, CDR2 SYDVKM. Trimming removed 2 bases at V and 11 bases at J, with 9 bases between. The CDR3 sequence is CASSLRGLKLFF. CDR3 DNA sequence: TGTGCCAGCAGTTTACGAGGATTGAAACTGTTTTTT.

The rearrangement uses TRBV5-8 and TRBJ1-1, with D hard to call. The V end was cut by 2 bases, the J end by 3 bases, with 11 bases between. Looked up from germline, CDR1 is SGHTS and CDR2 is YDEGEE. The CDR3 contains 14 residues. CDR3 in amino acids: CASSFPGRYTEAFF. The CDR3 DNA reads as TGTGCCAGCAGCTTCCCCGGGAGATACACTGAAGCTTTCTTT. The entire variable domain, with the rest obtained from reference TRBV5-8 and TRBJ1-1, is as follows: EAGVTQSPTHLIKTRGQQATLRCSPISGHTSVYWYQQALGLGLQFLLWYDEGEERNRGNFPPRFSGRQFPNYSSELNVNALELEDSALYLCASSFPGRYTEAFFGQGTRLTVV.

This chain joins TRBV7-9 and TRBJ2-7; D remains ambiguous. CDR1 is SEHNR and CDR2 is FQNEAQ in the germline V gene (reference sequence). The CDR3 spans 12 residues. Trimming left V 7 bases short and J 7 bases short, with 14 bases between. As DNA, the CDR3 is TGTGCCAGCAACCCCTTAGGGCAGGAGCAGTACTTC. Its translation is CASNPLGQEQYF.

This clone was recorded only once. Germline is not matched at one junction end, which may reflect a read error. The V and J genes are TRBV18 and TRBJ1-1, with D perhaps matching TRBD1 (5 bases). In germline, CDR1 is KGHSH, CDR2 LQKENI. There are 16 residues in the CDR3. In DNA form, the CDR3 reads TGTGCCAGCTCGCCACAAAGTCAGGGCTTGAACACTGAAGCTTTCTTT. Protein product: CASSPQSQGLNTEAFF.

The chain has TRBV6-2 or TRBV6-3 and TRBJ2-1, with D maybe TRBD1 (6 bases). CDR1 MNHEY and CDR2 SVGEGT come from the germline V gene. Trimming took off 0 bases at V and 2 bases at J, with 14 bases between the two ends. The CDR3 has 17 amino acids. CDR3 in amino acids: CASSYSYRVGPYNEQFF. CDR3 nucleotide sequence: TGTGCCAGCAGTTACTCCTACAGGGTTGGCCCCTACAATGAGCAGTTCTTC.

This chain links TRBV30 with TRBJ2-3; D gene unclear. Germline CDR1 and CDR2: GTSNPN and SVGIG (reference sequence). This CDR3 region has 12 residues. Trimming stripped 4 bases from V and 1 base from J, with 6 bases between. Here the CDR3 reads CAWTRGTDTQYF. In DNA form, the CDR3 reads TGTGCCTGGACTAGGGGCACAGATACGCAGTATTTT. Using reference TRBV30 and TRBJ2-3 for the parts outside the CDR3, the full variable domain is SQTIHQWPATLVQPVGSPLSLECTVEGTSNPNLYWYRQAAGRGLQLLFYSVGIGQISSEVPQNLSASRPQDRQFILSSKKLLLSDSGFYLCAWTRGTDTQYFGPGTRLTVL.

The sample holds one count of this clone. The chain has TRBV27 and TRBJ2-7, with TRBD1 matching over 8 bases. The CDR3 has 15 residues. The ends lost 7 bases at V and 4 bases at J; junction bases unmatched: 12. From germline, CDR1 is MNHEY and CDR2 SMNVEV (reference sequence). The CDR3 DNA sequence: TGTGCCAGCATGAACAGGGGGTTATTCTCGTACGAGCAGTACTTC. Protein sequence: CASMNRGLFSYEQYF.

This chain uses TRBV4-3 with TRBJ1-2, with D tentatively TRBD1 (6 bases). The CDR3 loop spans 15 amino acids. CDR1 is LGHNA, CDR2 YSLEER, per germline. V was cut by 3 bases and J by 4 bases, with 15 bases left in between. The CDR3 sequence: CASSQDSPIFYGYTF. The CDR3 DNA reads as TGCGCCAGCAGCCAGGACAGCCCAATTTTCTATGGCTACACCTTC.

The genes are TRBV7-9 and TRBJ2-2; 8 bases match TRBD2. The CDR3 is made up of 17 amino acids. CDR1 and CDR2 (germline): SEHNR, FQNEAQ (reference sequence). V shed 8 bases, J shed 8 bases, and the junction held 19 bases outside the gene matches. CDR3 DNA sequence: TGTGCCAGCGGGTCCCCTTTAGCGGGAATAAATCCTGGGGAGCTGTTTTTT. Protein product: CASGSPLAGINPGELFF.

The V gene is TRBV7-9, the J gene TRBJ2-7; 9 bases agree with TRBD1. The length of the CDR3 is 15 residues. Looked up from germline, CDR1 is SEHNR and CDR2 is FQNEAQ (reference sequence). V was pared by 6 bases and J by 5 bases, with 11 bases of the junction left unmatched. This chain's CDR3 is CASRPPTGTGNEQYF. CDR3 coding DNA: TGTGCCAGCAGGCCACCTACGGGGACAGGGAACGAGCAGTACTTC.

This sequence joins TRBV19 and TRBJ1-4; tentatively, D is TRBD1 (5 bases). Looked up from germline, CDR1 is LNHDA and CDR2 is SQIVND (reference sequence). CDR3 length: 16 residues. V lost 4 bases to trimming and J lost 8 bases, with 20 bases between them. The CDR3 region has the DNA TGTGCCAGTAGTAGGAAGGGGAAAGGCCAGGAGGAAAAACTGTTTTTT. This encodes CASSRKGKGQEEKLFF.

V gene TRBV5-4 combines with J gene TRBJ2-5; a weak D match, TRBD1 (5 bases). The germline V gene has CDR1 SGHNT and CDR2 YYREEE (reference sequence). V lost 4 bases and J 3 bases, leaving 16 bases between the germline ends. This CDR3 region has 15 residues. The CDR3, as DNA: TGTGCCAGCAGCCTGGTGCCTGGCAGGGAAGAGACCCAGTACTTC. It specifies CASSLVPGREETQYF.

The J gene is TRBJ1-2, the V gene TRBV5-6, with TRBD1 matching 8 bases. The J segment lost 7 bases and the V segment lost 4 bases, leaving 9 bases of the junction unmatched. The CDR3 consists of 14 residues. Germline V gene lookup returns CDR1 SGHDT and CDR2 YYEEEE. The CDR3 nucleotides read TGTGCCAGCAGCATGAAAGGACAGGGCGGTGGCTACACCTTC. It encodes CASSMKGQGGGYTF.

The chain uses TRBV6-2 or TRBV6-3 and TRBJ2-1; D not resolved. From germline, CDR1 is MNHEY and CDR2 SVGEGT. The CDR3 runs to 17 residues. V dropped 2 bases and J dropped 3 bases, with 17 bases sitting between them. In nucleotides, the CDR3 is TGTGCCAGCAGTTACCCTCATACAGCGACGGGCTACAATGAGCAGTTCTTC. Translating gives CASSYPHTATGYNEQFF.

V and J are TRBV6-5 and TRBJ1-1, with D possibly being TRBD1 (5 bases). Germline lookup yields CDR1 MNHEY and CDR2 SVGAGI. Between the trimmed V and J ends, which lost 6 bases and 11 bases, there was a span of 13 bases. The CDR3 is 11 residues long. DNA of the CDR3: TGTGCCAGCAGACCCCAGGGTGAGGCTTTCTTT. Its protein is CASRPQGEAFF.

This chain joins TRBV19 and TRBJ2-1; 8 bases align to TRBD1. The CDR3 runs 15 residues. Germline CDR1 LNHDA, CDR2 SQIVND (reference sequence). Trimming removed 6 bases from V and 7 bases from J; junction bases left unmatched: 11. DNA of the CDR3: TGTGCCAGTAGGAGACTGGGACAGGCAATAAATGAGCAGTTCTTC. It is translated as CASRRLGQAINEQFF.

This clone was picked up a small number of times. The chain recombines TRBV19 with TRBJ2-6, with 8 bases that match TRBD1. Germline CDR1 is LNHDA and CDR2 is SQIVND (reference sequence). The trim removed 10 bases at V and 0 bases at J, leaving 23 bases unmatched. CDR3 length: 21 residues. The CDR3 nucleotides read TGTGCCACAGGAAGACAGGGGTCGGGGTCGATGAAGTACTCTGGGGCCAACGTCCTGACTTTC. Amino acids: CATGRQGSGSMKYSGANVLTF.